This TCR beta chain came from a study of OX40 agonist ivuxolimab in advanced cancers. Study-wide background: Earlier treatment with anti-PD-1, anti-PD-L1 or anti-CTLA-4 was permitted, and roughly 40% had received some.

This clone was seen a single time. Using immunoSEQ multiplex PCR, the repertoire was profiled, and TCRdb retains in-frame clones only, with some absent. The table shows over 80,000 clones, with about 84% occurring only once. The TCR sequence derives from an adult with an advanced solid tumor such as melanoma, head and neck, liver or kidney cancer. Source: CD4+ or CD8+ T cells sorted from blood, taken in a trial of the OX40 agonist ivuxolimab.

The CDR3 region is CASSEVRDNRGYTF. The CDR3 bases are TGTGCCAGCAGTGAAGTTAGGGATAACCGCGGCTACACCTTC. This chain links TRBV6-1 with TRBJ1-2; D remains unclear. Germline loops: CDR1 MNHNS, CDR2 SASEGT. V was clipped by 1 base and J by 8 bases, with 14 bases between them. This CDR3 spans 14 amino acids.